This T cell receptor (beta chain) came from a study of T cells after yellow fever vaccination. CDR1 is SGHRS and CDR2 is YFSETQ in the germline V gene. The CDR3 is made up of 14 amino acids. V lost 7 bases to trimming and J lost 4 bases, with 16 bases between them. Via MiXCR, TCRdb re-called the 5' RACE reads, giving one row per CDR3 protein. The repertoire holds 300,000 or so distinct CDR3 sequences, with 13% as singletons. The origin of this receptor is a man aged 25 to 45 who received the YFV17D yellow fever vaccine. The sample in question was CD4+ T cells sorted from PBMCs, obtained 45 days after the yellow fever booster vaccination. The V call is TRBV5-1, the J call TRBJ2-3, with D possibly being TRBD1 or TRBD2 (5 bases each). This CDR3 reads CASSSREGADTQYF. The CDR3 bases are TGCGCCAGCTCTTCACGGGAAGGGGCAGATACGCAGTATTTT.